The 17 T cell receptor beta chains below were found in one sample sequenced in a study of shared clonotypes between healthy human individuals. The method was immunoSEQ multiplex PCR; TCRdb's version includes in-frame clones alone and lacks a portion of them. The repertoire holds some 2 million clones, with 85% to 95% as singletons. Source material: naive CD4+ T cells sorted from blood. Subset indicated: CD45RA+ positively selected. The receptors originated from a man younger than 35 in good health.

CDR3 region: CASSPSSGEGSETQYF. CDR3 nucleotide sequence: TGTGCCAGCTCACCTTCTAGCGGGGAAGGGTCAGAGACCCAGTACTTC. The genes are TRBV18 and TRBJ2-5; 9 bases map to TRBD2. This CDR3 has 16 residues. The germline gives CDR1 KGHSH, CDR2 LQKENI. Germline trimming cut 3 bases from V and 4 bases from J; bases unmatched to any gene: 9.

The chain employs TRBV2 and TRBJ1-2; 10 positions match TRBD1. The J segment lost 2 bases and the V segment lost 9 bases, leaving 0 bases of the junction unmatched. The CDR3 length is 12 residues. In germline, CDR1 is SNHLY, CDR2 FYNNEI. The chain's CDR3 is CARGQGNYGYTF. The CDR3 region has the DNA TGTGCCAGGGGACAGGGGAACTATGGCTACACCTTC.

About this clone itself: This sample also contains other DNA sequences that code for the same CDR3. The chain has TRBV5-1 and TRBJ1-6; 7 bases agree with TRBD1. After removal of 2 bases from V and 5 bases from J, the junction contained 4 bases not matched to a gene. From germline, CDR1 is SGHRS and CDR2 YFSETQ. This CDR3 comprises 15 residues. The CDR3 DNA sequence: TGCGCCAGCAGCTTAGACAGGGCCAATAATTCACCCCTCCACTTT. This sequence encodes CASSLDRANNSPLHF. Full variable domain (remainder filled in from reference TRBV5-1 and TRBJ1-6): KAGVTQTPRYLIKTRGQQVTLSCSPISGHRSVSWYQQTPGQGLQFLFEYFSETQRNKGNFPGRFSGRQFSNSRSEMNVSTLELGDSALYLCASSLDRANNSPLHFGNGTRLTVT.

This chain uses TRBV13 with TRBJ1-1, with D perhaps TRBD1 (6 bases). This CDR3 comprises 15 residues. Between the trimmed V and J ends, which lost 4 bases and 5 bases, there was a span of 17 bases. CDR1 and CDR2 from the germline V gene are PRHDT and FYEKMQ (reference sequence). CDR3 region: CASSSLWGGYTEAFF. The CDR3 region has the DNA TGTGCCAGCAGCTCGCTGTGGGGGGGCTATACTGAAGCTTTCTTT.

The genes are TRBV9 and TRBJ1-1, with D hard to call. The CDR3 is made up of 14 amino acids. CDR1 is SGDLS and CDR2 is YYNGEE in the germline V gene. V was cut by 4 bases and J by 0 bases, with 10 bases left in between. CDR3 in DNA: TGTGCCAGCAGCTTCGGACCGTTGAACACTGAAGCTTTCTTT. Its protein is CASSFGPLNTEAFF.

The genes are TRBV4-3 and TRBJ2-2, with D perhaps matching TRBD1 (5 bases). V lost 0 bases and J lost 4, with 15 bases in between. Per the germline V gene, CDR1 is LGHNA and CDR2 is YSLEER. The CDR3 has 17 residues. CDR3 nucleotide sequence: TGCGCCAGCAGCCAAGATCTAGAGAGTAGGGGCACCGGGGAGCTGTTTTTT. Amino acids: CASSQDLESRGTGELFF.

This clone was seen only once. The chain carries TRBV9 and TRBJ2-3; D is unresolved. The germline V and J ends were trimmed by 2 bases and 6 bases, with 13 bases remaining between them. Germline V CDR1 and CDR2: SGDLS, YYNGEE. This CDR3 comprises 14 residues. The CDR3: CASSVRPGPDTQYF. For the CDR3, the DNA is TGTGCCAGCAGCGTCCGGCCTGGCCCGGATACGCAGTATTTT.

The rearrangement uses TRBV30 and TRBJ1-6, with D possibly TRBD1 on 5 matching bases. Per the germline V gene, CDR1 is GTSNPN and CDR2 is SVGIG (reference sequence). Trimming removed 6 bases from V and 0 bases from J, with 9 bases in between. The CDR3 runs to 14 residues. The CDR3 nucleotides are TGTGCCTGTGGCGGGGGCTCCTATAATTCACCCCTCCACTTT. As protein: CACGGGSYNSPLHF.

This clone has just one count. The sample carries other DNA sequences with the same CDR3. The chain recombines TRBV2 with TRBJ1-4; D gene ambiguous. Germline-derived CDR1 and CDR2 are SNHLY and FYNNEI. The CDR3 runs 11 residues. V lost 4 bases and J lost 8, with 5 bases in between. The CDR3 coding sequence is TGTGCCAGCAGTGTAGTCGAAAAACTGTTTTTT. Residues: CASSVVEKLFF.

V is TRBV18 and J is TRBJ2-7; D unclear. CDR1 is KGHSH, CDR2 LQKENI, per germline. The CDR3 runs 15 residues. Trimming left V 3 bases short and J 6 bases short, with 18 bases between. The CDR3 DNA is TGTGCCAGCTCACCCCCAAGGTCTCTCATGGGCGAGCAGTACTTC. The encoded protein is CASSPPRSLMGEQYF. The variable domain in full, completed from reference TRBV18 and TRBJ2-7, reads NAGVMQNPRHLVRRRGQEARLRCSPMKGHSHVYWYRQLPEEGLKFMVYLQKENIIDESGMPKERFSAEFPKEGPSILRIQQVVRGDSAAYFCASSPPRSLMGEQYFGPGTRLTVT.

The CDR3 spells CASSSQGASGYEQYF. Written as DNA, the CDR3 is TGTGCCAGCAGCTCACAGGGGGCGTCCGGTTACGAGCAGTACTTC. The chain combines TRBV7-2 with TRBJ2-7; TRBD1 agrees at 9 bases. V was pared by 4 bases and J by 4 bases, with 8 bases of the junction left unmatched. Germline CDR1 is SGHTA and CDR2 is FQGNSA. This CDR3 is 15 amino acids long.

This clone was found a few times. The chain couples TRBV19 to TRBJ2-1, with TRBD1 matching 9 bases. V lost 11 bases and J lost 7; bases outside the gene matches: 9. The CDR3 contains 13 residues. Germline V gene sequence: CDR1 LNHDA, CDR2 SQIVND (reference sequence). CDR3 amino acids: CASAGQGHNEQFF. The CDR3 DNA reads TGTGCCTCGGCGGGACAGGGACATAATGAGCAGTTCTTC.

The chain is built from TRBV5-1 and TRBJ2-5; perhaps TRBD2 as D (5 bases). Trimming cost V 0 bases and J 4 bases, with 13 bases left between them. Germline V gene data show CDR1 as SGHRS and CDR2 as YFSETQ. This CDR3 has 15 residues. CDR3 loop: CASSLESGLRETQYF. Written as DNA, the CDR3 is TGCGCCAGCAGCTTGGAGTCGGGGTTAAGAGAGACCCAGTACTTC.

The chain links TRBV11-2 to TRBJ2-1; 9 bases map to TRBD2. The germline V gene has CDR1 SGHAT and CDR2 FQNNGV. This CDR3 has 16 amino acids. After removal of 3 bases from V and 0 bases from J, the junction contained 3 bases not matched to a gene. The CDR3 DNA reads as TGTGCCAGCAGCTTCGTTAGCGGGAGCTCCTACAATGAGCAGTTCTTC. As protein: CASSFVSGSSYNEQFF.

Notes on this clone: The conserved phenylalanine or tryptophan is not found at the CDR3 terminus, so this likely reflects a read error. The chain carries TRBV7-2 and TRBJ1-5; no firm D call. Trimming shortened V by 0 bases and J by 3 bases, and 12 bases separated the two germline ends. The CDR3 runs to 16 residues. From germline, CDR1 is SGHTA and CDR2 FQGNSA. CDR3 sequence reads: CASSLATGQINQPQHL. DNA for the CDR3: TGTGCCAGCAGCTTAGCTACTGGGCAGATCAATCAGCCCCAGCATCTT.

Of note for this clone: Other DNA sequences in this specimen translate into the identical CDR3. The V gene is TRBV5-1, the J gene TRBJ2-2; no definite D call. Trimming stripped 3 bases from V and 6 bases from J, with 9 bases between. This CDR3 is 13 amino acids long. The germline V gene has CDR1 SGHRS and CDR2 YFSETQ. CDR3 nucleotides: TGCGCCAGCAGCTCACAAGGCGCCGGGGAGCTGTTTTTT. Translation: CASSSQGAGELFF.

The rearrangement links TRBV2 to TRBJ2-1; TRBD2 aligns across 7 bases. Germline loops: CDR1 SNHLY, CDR2 FYNNEI. This CDR3 spans 16 amino acids. J gave up 0 bases and V 5 bases, and 7 bases lay outside the gene matches. The CDR3 DNA is TGTGCCAGCAGTCTACTAGCGACTTCCTCCTACAATGAGCAGTTCTTC. It specifies CASSLLATSSYNEQFF.